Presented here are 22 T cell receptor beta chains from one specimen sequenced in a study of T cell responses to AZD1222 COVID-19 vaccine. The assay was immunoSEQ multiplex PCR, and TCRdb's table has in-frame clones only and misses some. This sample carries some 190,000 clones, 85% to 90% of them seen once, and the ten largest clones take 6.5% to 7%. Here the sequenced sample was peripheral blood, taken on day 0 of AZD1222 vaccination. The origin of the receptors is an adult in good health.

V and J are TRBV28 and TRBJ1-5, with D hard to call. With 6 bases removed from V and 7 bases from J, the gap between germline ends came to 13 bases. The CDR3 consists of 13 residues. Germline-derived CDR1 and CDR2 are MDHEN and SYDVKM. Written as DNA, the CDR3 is TGTGCCAGCAGAAGACCCGGCGCCCAGCCCCAGCATTTT. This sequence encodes CASRRPGAQPQHF.

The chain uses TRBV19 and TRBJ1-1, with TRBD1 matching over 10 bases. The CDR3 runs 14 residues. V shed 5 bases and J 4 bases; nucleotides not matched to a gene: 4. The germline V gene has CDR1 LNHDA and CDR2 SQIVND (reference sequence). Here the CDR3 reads CASSGGTGATEAFF. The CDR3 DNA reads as TGTGCCAGTAGTGGGGGGACAGGGGCCACTGAAGCTTTCTTT. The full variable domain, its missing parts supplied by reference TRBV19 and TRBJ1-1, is DGGITQSPKYLFRKEGQNVTLSCEQNLNHDAMYWYRQDPGQGLRLIYYSQIVNDFQKGDIAEGYSVSREKKESFPLTVTSAQKNPTAFYLCASSGGTGATEAFFGQGTRLTVV.

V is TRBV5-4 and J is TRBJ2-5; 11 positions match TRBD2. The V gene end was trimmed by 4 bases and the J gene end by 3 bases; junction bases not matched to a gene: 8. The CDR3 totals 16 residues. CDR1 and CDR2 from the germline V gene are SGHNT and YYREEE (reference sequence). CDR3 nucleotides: TGTGCCAGCAGCACGGGGACTAGCGGATCCAAAGAGACCCAGTACTTC. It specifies CASSTGTSGSKETQYF.

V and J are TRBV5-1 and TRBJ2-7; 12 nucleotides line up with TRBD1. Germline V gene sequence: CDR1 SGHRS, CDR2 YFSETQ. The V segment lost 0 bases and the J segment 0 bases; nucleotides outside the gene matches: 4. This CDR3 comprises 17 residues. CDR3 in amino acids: CASSLGPGQGASYEQYV. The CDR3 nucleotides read TGCGCCAGCAGCTTGGGACCGGGACAGGGGGCCTCCTACGAGCAGTACGTC.

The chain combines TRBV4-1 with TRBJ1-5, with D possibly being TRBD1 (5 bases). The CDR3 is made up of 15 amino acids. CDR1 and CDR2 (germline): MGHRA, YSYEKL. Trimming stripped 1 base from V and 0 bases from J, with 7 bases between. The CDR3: CASSQVGGSNQPQHF. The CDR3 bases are TGCGCCAGCAGCCAAGTCGGGGGTAGCAATCAGCCCCAGCATTTT.

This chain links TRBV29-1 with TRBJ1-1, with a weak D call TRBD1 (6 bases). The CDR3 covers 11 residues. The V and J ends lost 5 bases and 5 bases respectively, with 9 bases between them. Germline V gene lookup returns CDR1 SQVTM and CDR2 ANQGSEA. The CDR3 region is CSVIQGTEAFF. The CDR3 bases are TGCAGCGTTATACAGGGAACTGAAGCTTTCTTT.

This chain's CDR3 is CASRGTELRQYF. The CDR3 region has the DNA TGTGCCAGCCGTGGGACGGAACTACGGCAGTACTTC. The chain couples TRBV2 to TRBJ2-7; the D gene could be TRBD1 or TRBD2 (5 bases each). V was trimmed by 8 bases and J by 9 bases, leaving 17 bases between them. This CDR3 is built from 12 residues. Germline V gives CDR1 SNHLY, CDR2 FYNNEI.

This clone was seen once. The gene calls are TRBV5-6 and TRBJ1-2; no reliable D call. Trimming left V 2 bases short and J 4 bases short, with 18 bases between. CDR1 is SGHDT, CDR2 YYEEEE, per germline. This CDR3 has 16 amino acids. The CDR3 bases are TGTGCCAGCAGCTTACGTACTCGGACGATACTCTATGGCTACACCTTC. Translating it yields CASSLRTRTILYGYTF.

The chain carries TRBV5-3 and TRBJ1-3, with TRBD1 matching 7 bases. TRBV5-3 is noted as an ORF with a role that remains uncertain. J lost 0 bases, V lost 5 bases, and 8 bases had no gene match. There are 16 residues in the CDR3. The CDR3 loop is CARRTTGAFSGNTIYF. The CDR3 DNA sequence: TGTGCCAGAAGGACAACAGGGGCCTTCTCTGGAAACACCATATATTTT.

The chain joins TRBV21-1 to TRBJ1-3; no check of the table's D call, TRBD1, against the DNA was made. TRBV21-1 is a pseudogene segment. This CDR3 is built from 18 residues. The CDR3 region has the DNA TGTGCCAGCAGCACGTACAGGGGGCTTGGGGTTACTGGAAACACCATATATTTT. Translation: CASSTYRGLGVTGNTIYF.

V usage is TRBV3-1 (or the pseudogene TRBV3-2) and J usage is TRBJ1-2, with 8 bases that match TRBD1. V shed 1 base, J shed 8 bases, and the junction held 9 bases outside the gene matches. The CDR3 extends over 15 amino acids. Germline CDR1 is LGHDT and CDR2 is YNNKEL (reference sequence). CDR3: CASSQALDRGGGYTF. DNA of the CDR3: TGTGCCAGCAGCCAAGCCCTAGACAGGGGAGGGGGCTACACCTTC.

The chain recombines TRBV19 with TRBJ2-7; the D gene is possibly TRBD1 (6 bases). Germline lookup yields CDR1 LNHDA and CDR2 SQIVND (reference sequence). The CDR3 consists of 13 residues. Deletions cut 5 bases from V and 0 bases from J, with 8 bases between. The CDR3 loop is CASSHRDSYEQYF. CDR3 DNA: TGTGCCAGTAGTCACAGGGACTCCTACGAGCAGTACTTC.

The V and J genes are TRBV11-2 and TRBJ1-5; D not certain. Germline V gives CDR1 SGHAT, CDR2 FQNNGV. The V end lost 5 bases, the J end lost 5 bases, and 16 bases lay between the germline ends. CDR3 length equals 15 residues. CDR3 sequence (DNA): TGTGCCAGCAGCCCTGACCCTGGAGGGTATCAGCCCCAGCATTTT. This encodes CASSPDPGGYQPQHF.

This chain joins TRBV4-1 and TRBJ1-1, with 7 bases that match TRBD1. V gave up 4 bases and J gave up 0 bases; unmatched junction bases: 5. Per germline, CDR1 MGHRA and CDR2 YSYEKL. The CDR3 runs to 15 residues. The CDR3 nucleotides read TGCGCCAGCAGCCTTCCACAGGGGATGAACACTGAAGCTTTCTTT. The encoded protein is CASSLPQGMNTEAFF.

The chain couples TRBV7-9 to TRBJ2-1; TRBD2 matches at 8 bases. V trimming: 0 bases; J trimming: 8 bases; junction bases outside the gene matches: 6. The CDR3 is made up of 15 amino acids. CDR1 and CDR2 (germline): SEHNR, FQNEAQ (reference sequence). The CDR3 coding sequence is TGTGCCAGCAGCTTAGCTTCGGGGGGGCTCTATGAGCAGTTCTTC. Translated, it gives CASSLASGGLYEQFF.

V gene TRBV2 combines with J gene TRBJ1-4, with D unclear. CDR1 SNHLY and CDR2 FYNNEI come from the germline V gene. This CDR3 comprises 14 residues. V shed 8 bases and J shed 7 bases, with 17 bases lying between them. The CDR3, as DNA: TGTGCCAGCTCTAGGGAGTCGGGCGGTGAAAAACTGTTTTTT. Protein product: CASSRESGGEKLFF.

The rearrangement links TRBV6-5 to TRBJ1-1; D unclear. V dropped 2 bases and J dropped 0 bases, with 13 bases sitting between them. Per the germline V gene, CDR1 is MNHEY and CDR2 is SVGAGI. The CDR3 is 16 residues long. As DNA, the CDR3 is TGTGCCAGCAGTTACAATCAGGAGACCATGAACACTGAAGCTTTCTTT. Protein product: CASSYNQETMNTEAFF.

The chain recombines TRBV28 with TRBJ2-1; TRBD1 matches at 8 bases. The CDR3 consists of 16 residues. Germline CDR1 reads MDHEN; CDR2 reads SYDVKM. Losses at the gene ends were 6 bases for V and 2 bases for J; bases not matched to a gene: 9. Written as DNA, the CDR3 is TGTGCCAGCAGCACGACCGGGACAGGCCCCTACAATGAGCAGTTCTTC. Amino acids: CASSTTGTGPYNEQFF.

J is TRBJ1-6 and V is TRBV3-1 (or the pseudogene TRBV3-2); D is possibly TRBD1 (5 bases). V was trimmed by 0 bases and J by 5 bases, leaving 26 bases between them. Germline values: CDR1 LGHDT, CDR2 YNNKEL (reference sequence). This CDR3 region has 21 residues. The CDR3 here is CASSQDHWGSARRANNSPLHF. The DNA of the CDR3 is TGTGCCAGCAGCCAAGATCATTGGGGCTCCGCTCGTCGGGCTAATAATTCACCCCTCCACTTT.

CDR3 DNA sequence: TGTGCCAGCAGTCACGGAGGGTTAGCGGGGGGCCTGGCCGGGGAGCTGTTTTTT. Translated: CASSHGGLAGGLAGELFF. V gene TRBV6-6 combines with J gene TRBJ2-2, with 10 bases aligning to TRBD2. Trimming removed 5 bases from V and 6 bases from J; junction bases left unmatched: 15. CDR3 length: 18 residues. CDR1 and CDR2 (germline): MNHNY, SVGAGI (reference sequence).

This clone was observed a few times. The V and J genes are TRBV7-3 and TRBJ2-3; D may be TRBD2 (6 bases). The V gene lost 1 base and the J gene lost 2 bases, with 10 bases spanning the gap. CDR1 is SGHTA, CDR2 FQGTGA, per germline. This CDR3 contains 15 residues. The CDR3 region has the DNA TGTGCCAGCAGCTTAATGGGGGGAGCCACAGATACGCAGTATTTT. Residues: CASSLMGGATDTQYF. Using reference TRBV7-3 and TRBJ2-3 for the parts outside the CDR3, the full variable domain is GAGVSQTPSNKVTEKGKYVELRCDPISGHTALYWYRQSLGQGPEFLIYFQGTGAADDSGLPNDRFFAVRPEGSVSTLKIQRTERGDSAVYLCASSLMGGATDTQYFGPGTRLTVL.

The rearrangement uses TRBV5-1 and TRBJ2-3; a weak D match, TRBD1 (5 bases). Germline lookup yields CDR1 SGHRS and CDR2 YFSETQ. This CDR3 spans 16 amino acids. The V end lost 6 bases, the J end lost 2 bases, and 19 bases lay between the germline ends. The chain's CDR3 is CASTPLGAGPTDTQYF. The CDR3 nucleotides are TGCGCCAGCACCCCCCTGGGTGCAGGGCCCACAGATACGCAGTATTTT. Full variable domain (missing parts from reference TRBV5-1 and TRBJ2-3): KAGVTQTPRYLIKTRGQQVTLSCSPISGHRSVSWYQQTPGQGLQFLFEYFSETQRNKGNFPGRFSGRQFSNSRSEMNVSTLELGDSALYLCASTPLGAGPTDTQYFGPGTRLTVL.